The clone carrying this T cell receptor beta chain turned up a few times. The data were produced by immunoSEQ multiplex PCR, yet TCRdb's version contains in-frame clones alone and is incomplete. Seen here are 150,000 to 200,000 clones, more than 75% observed once, and the top ten hold less than 20%. The data were obtained in a study of blood T cell repertoires in COVID-19. With 4 bases clipped from V and 3 bases from J, the junction kept 5 bases outside the gene matches. This CDR3 has 14 residues. From germline, CDR1 is WSHSY and CDR2 SAAADI. This rearrangement joins TRBV10-2 to TRBJ2-7, with TRBD2 matching 8 bases. The sequence came from a woman aged 50 to 60 with acute COVID-19. Sequencing was performed on PBMCs or T cells enriched from blood (not recorded which). CDR3 sequence: CASSVAGKGYEQYV. The CDR3 DNA reads as TGCGCCAGCAGTGTAGCGGGGAAAGGCTACGAGCAGTACGTC.